A selection of T cell receptor beta chains follows, all from one sample in a study of TIL therapy for anti-PD-1-resistant metastatic lung cancer. Assay: immunoSEQ multiplex PCR; the TCRdb copy retains only in-frame clones and omits some. The table has approximately 60,000 clones, about 70% seen once; the top ten hold less than 2%. This specimen was blood, taken at baseline. These receptors all stem from a person between 25 and 79 years old with non-small cell lung cancer. Both conserved end residues are part of each CDR3. The D gene is left open where the match is weak. Not all rows give a size; the values are once, few, many and, for expanded clones, a class.

cdr3_aa cdr3_nt clone_size j_call v_call d_call
CASSFTGFVGNTIYF TGTGCCAGCAGCTTCACAGGGTTTGTTGGAAACACCATATATTTT - TRBJ1-3 TRBV6-5 -
CSVSRRPNTEAFF TGCAGCGTTTCTAGACGACCAAACACTGAAGCTTTCTTT - TRBJ1-1 TRBV29-1 -
CASSRKAFEAFF TGTGCCAGCAGCCGAAAGGCTTTTGAAGCTTTCTTT - TRBJ1-1 TRBV7-9 -
CASSLFQADTQYF TGTGCCAGCAGCTTATTCCAGGCCGATACGCAGTATTTT - TRBJ2-3 TRBV7-9 -
CASRGQTSPFYNEQFF TGTGCCAGCAGGGGACAGACTTCACCCTTCTACAATGAGCAGTTCTTC - TRBJ2-1 TRBV5-6 TRBD1
CASSGRGPGGEKLFF TGTGCCAGCAGTGGGCGGGGACCTGGGGGGGAAAAACTGTTTTTT - TRBJ1-4 TRBV6-1 -
CASSVGGTTQETQYF TGTGCCAGCAGCGTAGGCGGGACCACCCAAGAGACCCAGTACTTC - TRBJ2-5 TRBV7-2 -
CATSYDRGGEKLFF TGTGCCACCTCTTACGACAGGGGGGGTGAAAAACTGTTTTTT - TRBJ1-4 TRBV15 TRBD1
CASRFLPGTDYNEQFF TGTGCAAGTCGCTTCCTACCCGGGACGGACTACAATGAGCAGTTCTTC - TRBJ2-1 TRBV12-2 -
CASSQDAGDPTYTDTQYF TGCGCCAGCAGCCAAGACGCGGGGGACCCGACTTACACAGATACGCAGTATTTT - TRBJ2-3 TRBV4-3 TRBD2
CASSQVTGGSYEQFF TGTGCCAGCAGCCAGGTTACAGGGGGCAGCTATGAGCAGTTCTTC - TRBJ2-1 TRBV4-2 TRBD1
CASSFDSSSSGANVLTF TGTGCCAGCAGCTTCGACAGTTCCAGCTCTGGGGCCAACGTCCTGACTTTC few TRBJ2-6 TRBV7-6 -
CASSSQGGQGYTF TGTGCCAGCAGTTCGCAGGGGGGCCAGGGCTACACCTTC - TRBJ1-2 TRBV6-5 TRBD1
CASSERGPGREKLFF TGTGCCAGCAGTGAAAGGGGGCCGGGGAGAGAAAAACTGTTTTTT - TRBJ1-4 TRBV2 TRBD1
CASSAVRVDYGYTF TGTGCCAGTAGTGCCGTCAGGGTTGACTATGGCTACACCTTC - TRBJ1-2 TRBV19 -
CASSPVGANEKLFF TGTGCCAGCAGCCCCGTCGGGGCTAATGAAAAACTGTTTTTT - TRBJ1-4 TRBV7-9 -
CASSLMGSRTHGYTF TGCGCCAGCAGCTTGATGGGTTCTCGTACCCATGGCTACACCTTC - TRBJ1-2 TRBV5-1 -
CASSPGFRGTNEKLFF TGCGCCAGCAGCCCGGGGTTCAGAGGAACTAATGAAAAACTGTTTTTT once TRBJ1-4 TRBV5-1 -
CASSYGSSYNSPLHF TGTGCCAGCAGTTACGGCAGCTCCTATAATTCACCCCTCCACTTT - TRBJ1-6 TRBV6-5 -
CAIAGEGTQYF TGTGCCATAGCGGGGGAGGGGACCCAGTACTTC - TRBJ2-5 TRBV10-3 TRBD2
CASSPQGYNQPQHF TGTGCCAGCAGCCCACAGGGTTACAATCAGCCCCAGCATTTT - TRBJ1-5 TRBV5-5 -
CASSFGDITDTQYF TGTGCCAGCAGCTTTGGGGACATCACAGATACGCAGTATTTT - TRBJ2-3 TRBV11-3 -
CSVELSGTWGYTF TGCAGCGTTGAATTGTCCGGAACTTGGGGCTACACCTTC - TRBJ1-2 TRBV29-1 -
CASSLTQTGGYTGELFF TGTGCCAGCAGTTTGACCCAGACAGGGGGGTACACCGGGGAGCTGTTTTTT - TRBJ2-2 TRBV27 TRBD1
CASRDTGLWSPLHF TGTGCCAGCAGAGATACAGGGCTTTGGTCACCCCTCCACTTT - TRBJ1-6 TRBV2 -
CASSFDSGGSYEQYF TGCGCCAGCAGCTTCGACTCAGGGGGCTCCTACGAGCAGTACTTC - TRBJ2-7 TRBV5-1 TRBD1
CASSLRLAGGGETQYF TGTGCCAGCAGTTTAAGACTAGCGGGAGGGGGTGAGACCCAGTACTTC once TRBJ2-5 TRBV28 TRBD2
CASGLVINDPNYGYTF TGTGCTAGTGGTTTGGTAATTAATGATCCTAACTATGGCTACACCTTC - TRBJ1-2 TRBV12-5 -
CASSGGRGDTQYF TGTGCCAGCAGTGGCGGGAGGGGAGATACGCAGTATTTT - TRBJ2-3 TRBV13 TRBD2
CASSLQGGNTIYF TGTGCCAGCAGTTTACAGGGAGGAAACACCATATATTTT once TRBJ1-3 TRBV28 -
CSAARTDTQYF TGCAGTGCTGCTCGAACAGATACGCAGTATTTT - TRBJ2-3 TRBV20-1 -
CASSGQETQYF TGTGCCAGCTCAGGGCAGGAGACCCAGTACTTC few TRBJ2-5 TRBV18 -
CASSWGGQGRSGANVLTF TGTGCCAGCAGTTGGGGAGGACAGGGCCGCTCTGGGGCCAACGTCCTGACTTTC - TRBJ2-6 TRBV27 TRBD1
CASSQIWGAPGGYTF TGTGCCAGCAGCCAAATATGGGGGGCGCCGGGTGGCTACACCTTC - TRBJ1-2 TRBV14 -
CSVGTGTREGYTF TGCAGCGTGGGAACCGGGACCCGGGAGGGCTACACCTTC - TRBJ1-2 TRBV29-1 -
CASSQVWDREAFF TGCGCCAGCAGCCAAGTCTGGGACAGAGAAGCTTTCTTT - TRBJ1-1 TRBV4-1 TRBD1
CASSFYSAYTF TGTGCCAGCAGCTTCTATAGTGCCTACACCTTC few TRBJ1-2 TRBV7-9 -
CASSIAGGGGEQFF TGTGCCAGTAGTATAGCGGGAGGGGGAGGTGAGCAGTTCTTC few TRBJ2-1 TRBV19 TRBD2
CASRPPGQLAEAFF TGTGCCAGCAGGCCTCCGGGACAGTTGGCTGAAGCTTTCTTT once TRBJ1-1 TRBV27 TRBD1
CASSPQGTNEKLFF TGTGCCAGCTCACCACAGGGGACTAATGAAAAACTGTTTTTT - TRBJ1-4 TRBV18 -
CASSVVRGNTEAFF TGTGCCAGCAGTGTCGTCAGGGGGAACACTGAAGCTTTCTTT - TRBJ1-1 TRBV6-1 -
CASSLDYTGFSGANVLTF TGTGCCAGCAGCCTAGATTATACAGGGTTCTCTGGGGCCAACGTCCTGACTTTC few TRBJ2-6 TRBV4-2 -
CASSRPGVLPGELFF TGTGCCAGCAGCCGGCCGGGAGTTTTACCCGGGGAGCTGTTTTTT - TRBJ2-2 TRBV7-2 -
CAWSVLAGGLSYNEQFF TGTGCCTGGAGTGTTCTAGCGGGAGGCCTCTCCTACAATGAGCAGTTCTTC - TRBJ2-1 TRBV30 TRBD2
CASSTRRDGIREAFF TGTGCCAGCAGTACACGCCGGGACGGTATACGTGAAGCTTTCTTT - TRBJ1-1 TRBV28 -
CASSLSNTGELFF TGTGCCAGCAGTTTATCCAACACCGGGGAGCTGTTTTTT - TRBJ2-2 TRBV28 -
CASSYQLGSDTQYF TGTGCCAGCAGTTACCAACTCGGGTCAGATACGCAGTATTTT - TRBJ2-3 TRBV6-5 -